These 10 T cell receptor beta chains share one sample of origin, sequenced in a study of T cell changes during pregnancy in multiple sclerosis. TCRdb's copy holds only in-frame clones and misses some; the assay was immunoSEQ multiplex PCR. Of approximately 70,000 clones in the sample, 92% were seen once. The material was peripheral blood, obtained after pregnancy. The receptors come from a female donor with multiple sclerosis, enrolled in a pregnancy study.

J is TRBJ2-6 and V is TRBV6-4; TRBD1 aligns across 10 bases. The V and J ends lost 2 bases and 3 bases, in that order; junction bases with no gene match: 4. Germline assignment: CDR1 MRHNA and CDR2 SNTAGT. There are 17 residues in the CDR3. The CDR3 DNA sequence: TGTGCCAGCAGTGACGGGACAGGGGTGGATGGGGCCAACGTCCTGACTTTC. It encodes CASSDGTGVDGANVLTF.

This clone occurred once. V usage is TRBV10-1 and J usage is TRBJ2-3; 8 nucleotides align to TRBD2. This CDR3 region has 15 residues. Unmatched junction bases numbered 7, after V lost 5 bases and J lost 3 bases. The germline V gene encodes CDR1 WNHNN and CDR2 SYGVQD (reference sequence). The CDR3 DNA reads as TGCGCCAGCAGTCAGGGGAGCGGGAGTACAGATACGCAGTATTTT. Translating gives CASSQGSGSTDTQYF.

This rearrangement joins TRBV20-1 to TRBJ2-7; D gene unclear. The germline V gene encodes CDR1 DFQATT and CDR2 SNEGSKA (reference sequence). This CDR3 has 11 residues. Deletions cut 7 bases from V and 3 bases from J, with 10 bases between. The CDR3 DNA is TGCAGTGGCCTGAGAAGCTACGAGCAGTACTTC. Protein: CSGLRSYEQYF.

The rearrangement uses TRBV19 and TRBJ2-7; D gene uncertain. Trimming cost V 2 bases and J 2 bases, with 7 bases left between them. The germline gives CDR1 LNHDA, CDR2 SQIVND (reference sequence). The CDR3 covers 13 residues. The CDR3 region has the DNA TGTGCCAGTAGTATACAGGTTGCCTACGAGCAGTACTTC. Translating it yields CASSIQVAYEQYF.

In nucleotides, the CDR3 is TGTGCCAGTGCTTTCGGGGGGATCACTGAAGCTTTCTTT. Translation gives CASAFGGITEAFF. The V and J genes are TRBV19 and TRBJ1-1, with D perhaps TRBD1 (5 bases). Trimming shortened V by 8 bases and J by 4 bases, and 14 bases separated the two germline ends. Germline CDR1 is LNHDA and CDR2 is SQIVND (reference sequence). CDR3 length: 13 amino acids. Based on the CDR3 plus reference TRBV19 and TRBJ1-1, the full variable domain is DGGITQSPKYLFRKEGQNVTLSCEQNLNHDAMYWYRQDPGQGLRLIYYSQIVNDFQKGDIAEGYSVSREKKESFPLTVTSAQKNPTAFYLCASAFGGITEAFFGQGTRLTVV.

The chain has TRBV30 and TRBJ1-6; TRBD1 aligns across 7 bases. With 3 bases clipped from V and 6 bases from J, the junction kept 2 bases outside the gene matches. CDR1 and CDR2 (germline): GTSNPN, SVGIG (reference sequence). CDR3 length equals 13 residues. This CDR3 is CAWRQGSNSPLHF. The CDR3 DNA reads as TGTGCCTGGAGACAGGGGAGTAATTCACCCCTCCACTTT.

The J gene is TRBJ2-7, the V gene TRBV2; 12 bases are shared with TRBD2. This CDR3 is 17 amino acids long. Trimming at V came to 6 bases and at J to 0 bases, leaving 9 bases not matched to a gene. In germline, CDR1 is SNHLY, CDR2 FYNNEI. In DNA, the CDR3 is TGTGCCAGCAGAGAGGGGACTAGCGGGCCGAGCTCCTACGAGCAGTACTTC. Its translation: CASREGTSGPSSYEQYF.

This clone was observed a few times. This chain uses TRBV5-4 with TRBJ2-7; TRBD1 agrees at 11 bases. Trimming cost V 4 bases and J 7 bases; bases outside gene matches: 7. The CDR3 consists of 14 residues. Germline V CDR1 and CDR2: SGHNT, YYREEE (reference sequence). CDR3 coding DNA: TGTGCCAGCAGCCCCGGACAGGGGGCGAAAGAGCAGTACTTC. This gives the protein CASSPGQGAKEQYF.

CDR3 region: CASLLLRDRDDRSNQPQHF. The CDR3 nucleotides are TGTGCCAGCCTGCTATTGAGGGACAGGGACGATCGTAGCAATCAGCCCCAGCATTTT. The chain links TRBV7-9 to TRBJ1-5; 9 bases align to TRBD1. The CDR3 spans 19 residues. V was clipped by 8 bases and J by 0 bases; unmatched bases: 17. The V gene's germline CDR1 is SEHNR and CDR2 FQNEAQ (reference sequence).

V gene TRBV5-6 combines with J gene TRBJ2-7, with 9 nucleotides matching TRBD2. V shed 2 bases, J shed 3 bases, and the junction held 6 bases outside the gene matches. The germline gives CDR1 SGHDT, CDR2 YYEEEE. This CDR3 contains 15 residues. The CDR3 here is CASSLSSGRHYEQYF. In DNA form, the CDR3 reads TGTGCCAGCAGCTTATCGAGCGGGAGGCACTACGAGCAGTACTTC.